One sample yielded the 23 T cell receptor beta chains listed below, sequenced in a study of response to subunit inactivated influenza vaccine. TCRdb itself ran the RT-PCR reads through MiXCR, one entry per CDR3 protein. The data show 250,000 to 350,000 distinct CDR3 sequences, with about 20% seen just once and about 9.3% held by the top ten. Source: PBMCs from blood, taken around 22 months after vaccination. These receptors were obtained from a man aged 45 to 75 who received an inactivated influenza vaccine.

This clonotype showed up just a few times. This rearrangement joins TRBV4-3 to TRBJ1-4; D ambiguous. This CDR3 has 16 residues. Per the germline V gene, CDR1 is LGHNA and CDR2 is YSLEER. The germline V and J ends were trimmed by 0 bases and 4 bases, with 12 bases remaining between them. CDR3: CASSQDMASFNEKLFF. DNA for the CDR3: TGCGCCAGCAGCCAAGATATGGCGAGCTTTAATGAAAAACTGTTTTTT.

The V and J genes are TRBV7-9 and TRBJ2-3; D not resolved. Germline-derived CDR1 and CDR2 are SEHNR and FQNEAQ (reference sequence). Between the trimmed V and J ends, which lost 5 bases and 6 bases, there was a span of 9 bases. The CDR3 contains 12 residues. The CDR3 protein is CASSPLVDTQYF. CDR3 in DNA: TGTGCCAGCAGCCCCCTTGTGGATACGCAGTATTTT.

The sample holds a few counts of this clonotype. This chain uses TRBV5-1 with TRBJ2-3, with unresolved D. Trimming took off 0 bases at V and 0 bases at J, with 8 bases between the two ends. This CDR3 region has 15 residues. Germline V lookup: CDR1 SGHRS, CDR2 YFSETQ. The CDR3 sequence is CASSLAVLSTDTQYF. In DNA form, the CDR3 reads TGCGCCAGCAGCTTGGCGGTGCTTAGCACAGATACGCAGTATTTT.

In this sample, this clonotype turned up a few times. This rearrangement joins TRBV7-2 to TRBJ1-6, with 9 bases identical to TRBD1. CDR3 length equals 14 residues. After removal of 4 bases from V and 8 bases from J, the junction contained 3 bases not matched to a gene. CDR1 and CDR2 from the germline V gene are SGHTA and FQGNSA. CDR3 loop: CASSWDRAYSPLHF. CDR3 bases: TGTGCCAGCAGCTGGGACAGGGCCTATTCACCCCTCCACTTT.

This clonotype turned up a few times. The rearrangement joins TRBV12-3 or TRBV12-4 to TRBJ2-2; D is ambiguous. V was trimmed by 6 bases and J by 2 bases, leaving 7 bases between them. This CDR3 is 13 amino acids long. In DNA form, the CDR3 reads TGTGCCAGCAGCCGGGCTAACACCGGGGAGCTGTTTTTT. Translated, it gives CASSRANTGELFF.

The table lists this clonotype with a count of one. This chain joins TRBV7-9 and TRBJ2-3; 9 bases agree with TRBD2. Unmatched junction bases numbered 8, after V lost 0 bases and J lost 4 bases. The CDR3 loop spans 17 amino acids. The germline gives CDR1 SEHNR, CDR2 FQNEAQ (reference sequence). The CDR3 reads CASSLAPTSGEADTQYF. The CDR3 DNA follows: TGTGCCAGCAGCTTAGCTCCGACTAGCGGAGAGGCAGATACGCAGTATTTT.

This clonotype has a handful of counts. The J gene is TRBJ2-2, the V gene TRBV19, with a weak D call TRBD2 (5 bases). Trimming took 10 bases from V and 1 from J, leaving 10 bases between them. The germline V gene encodes CDR1 LNHDA and CDR2 SQIVND (reference sequence). The CDR3 runs to 13 residues. In DNA form, the CDR3 reads TGTGCCACCAACGAGGGGAACACCGGGGAGCTGTTTTTT. It yields the protein CATNEGNTGELFF.

The CDR3 DNA is TGTGCCAGGGGCCCCGGGGGGCAGAGCAATCAGCCCCAGCATTTT. Amino acid sequence: CARGPGGQSNQPQHF. The chain employs TRBV5-6 and TRBJ1-5, with D tentatively TRBD1 (6 bases). The CDR3 length is 15 residues. The V gene lost 8 bases and the J gene lost 1 base, with 16 bases spanning the gap. Germline V gene data show CDR1 as SGHDT and CDR2 as YYEEEE.

The CDR3 loop is CASSRTRVGGANVLTF. CDR3 DNA sequence: TGTGCCAGCAGCAGAACCAGGGTTGGCGGGGCCAACGTCCTGACTTTC. V and J are TRBV7-2 and TRBJ2-6; possible D gene TRBD1, 5 bases. The ends were cut back, 5 bases at V and 4 bases at J, with 15 bases in the middle. This CDR3 has 16 amino acids. Germline V CDR1 and CDR2: SGHTA, FQGNSA. The full variable domain, in which reference TRBV7-2 and TRBJ2-6 provide the parts outside the CDR3, is GAGVSQSPSNKVTEKGKDVELRCDPISGHTALYWYRQSLGQGLEFLIYFQGNSAPDKSGLPSDRFSAERTGGSVSTLTIQRTQQEDSAVYLCASSRTRVGGANVLTFGAGSRLTVL.

The V gene is TRBV5-8, the J gene TRBJ2-3; D is ambiguous. There are 15 residues in the CDR3. The V end lost 0 bases, the J end lost 3 bases, and 11 bases lay between the germline ends. Germline CDR1 reads SGHTS; CDR2 reads YDEGEE. The CDR3 loop is CASSLGVAETDTQYF. Written as DNA, the CDR3 is TGTGCCAGCAGCTTGGGTGTTGCGGAAACAGATACGCAGTATTTT.

Ten or more counts support this clonotype. V gene TRBV7-8 combines with J gene TRBJ1-1; D ambiguous. Trimming left V 3 bases short and J 8 bases short, with 19 bases between. The CDR3 runs to 15 residues. CDR1 is SGHVS and CDR2 is FQNEAQ in the germline V gene. This chain's CDR3 is CASSLPTWEDGEAFF. The CDR3 nucleotides are TGTGCCAGCAGCTTGCCAACCTGGGAGGACGGGGAAGCTTTCTTT.

This clonotype was detected only a few times. The chain uses TRBV4-1 and TRBJ1-1; D uncertain. Germline V gene sequence: CDR1 MGHRA, CDR2 YSYEKL. This CDR3 is built from 17 residues. Between the trimmed V and J ends, which lost 3 bases and 3 bases, there was a span of 20 bases. CDR3 sequence reads: CASSQALYTPGDTEAFF. CDR3 DNA sequence: TGCGCCAGCAGCCAGGCGCTGTACACCCCCGGAGACACTGAAGCTTTCTTT.

This clonotype was observed a handful of times. The chain uses TRBV4-3 and TRBJ1-6; D remains ambiguous. V was trimmed by 0 bases and J by 11 bases, leaving 8 bases between them. The CDR3 loop spans 13 amino acids. The germline V gene encodes CDR1 LGHNA and CDR2 YSLEER. CDR3 region: CASSQDPGAPLHF. The CDR3 coding sequence is TGCGCCAGCAGCCAAGACCCCGGGGCACCCCTCCACTTT.

Many counts were recorded for this clonotype. This chain uses TRBV9 with TRBJ1-1; D not resolved. Germline V lookup: CDR1 SGDLS, CDR2 YYNGEE. Trimming cost V 0 bases and J 5 bases, with 11 bases left between them. This CDR3 is built from 14 residues. The CDR3 is CASSVAGLGTEAFF. For the CDR3, the DNA is TGTGCCAGCAGCGTAGCCGGGCTGGGGACTGAAGCTTTCTTT.

As DNA, the CDR3 is TGTGCCAGCAGAGGTCTGGGACTAGCGGGAGGCAATGAGCAGTTCTTC. Protein sequence: CASRGLGLAGGNEQFF. The rearrangement uses TRBV28 and TRBJ2-1, with 15 bases fitting TRBD2. The germline CDR1 and CDR2 sequences are MDHEN and SYDVKM. This CDR3 comprises 16 residues. V lost 6 bases and J lost 6; bases outside the gene matches: 6.

The rearrangement uses TRBV12-3 or TRBV12-4 and TRBJ1-6, with a weak D call TRBD1 (6 bases). The length of the CDR3 is 17 residues. V was trimmed by 2 bases and J by 11 bases, leaving 22 bases between them. CDR3 sequence reads: CASSLRTIGRGGPPLHF. CDR3 nucleotides: TGTGCCAGCAGTTTAAGGACAATCGGCAGAGGGGGTCCACCCCTCCACTTT.

This clonotype was recorded a few times. V usage is TRBV4-1 and J usage is TRBJ1-5; D is ambiguous. With 1 base removed from V and 5 bases from J, the gap between germline ends came to 6 bases. The CDR3 totals 13 residues. Germline V gene data show CDR1 as MGHRA and CDR2 as YSYEKL. The chain's CDR3 is CASSQAYDQPQHF. CDR3 in DNA: TGCGCCAGCAGCCAAGCTTACGATCAGCCCCAGCATTTT.

This clonotype occurred a few times. V is TRBV7-2 and J is TRBJ1-5; 7 nucleotides agree with TRBD1. V trimming: 6 bases; J trimming: 7 bases; junction bases outside the gene matches: 6. CDR1 and CDR2 from the germline V gene are SGHTA and FQGNSA. This CDR3 has 13 amino acids. The CDR3 region has the DNA TGTGCCAGCAGGCAGGGGACAGCCCAGCCCCAGCATTTT. It translates to CASRQGTAQPQHF.

This rearrangement joins TRBV7-2 to TRBJ1-4; possible D gene TRBD1, 6 bases. This CDR3 region has 15 residues. V was shortened by 5 bases and J by 8 bases, with 18 bases between the two germline ends. Germline lookup yields CDR1 SGHTA and CDR2 FQGNSA. The CDR3 protein is CASSLKGGRGEKLFF. CDR3 DNA sequence: TGTGCCAGCAGCCTCAAGGGGGGAAGGGGGGAAAAACTGTTTTTT.

The V and J genes are TRBV5-1 and TRBJ1-4; D possibly corresponds to TRBD1 (5 bases). The CDR3 is made up of 16 amino acids. CDR1 and CDR2 (germline): SGHRS, YFSETQ. V lost 4 bases, J lost 7 bases, and 20 bases lay in between. The CDR3 DNA sequence: TGCGCCAGCAGCAACACAGGAGGAGGGTCCTCTGAAAAACTGTTTTTT. Translation gives CASSNTGGGSSEKLFF.

V usage is TRBV5-1 and J usage is TRBJ2-3, with D perhaps matching TRBD2 (6 bases). Germline loops: CDR1 SGHRS, CDR2 YFSETQ. The CDR3 spans 15 residues. V was clipped by 4 bases and J by 0 bases, with 12 bases between them. The CDR3 is CASSHLADSTDTQYF. CDR3 coding DNA: TGCGCCAGCAGCCACTTAGCGGACAGCACAGATACGCAGTATTTT.

V is TRBV7-2 and J is TRBJ1-1; D may be TRBD1 (5 bases). Trimming took 0 bases from V and 6 from J, leaving 8 bases between them. The V gene's germline CDR1 is SGHTA and CDR2 FQGNSA. The CDR3 runs to 13 residues. The CDR3 loop is CASSLAGGSEAFF. CDR3 DNA: TGTGCCAGCAGCTTAGCGGGGGGATCTGAAGCTTTCTTT. Supplemented by reference TRBV7-2 and TRBJ1-1, the full variable domain reads GAGVSQSPSNKVTEKGKDVELRCDPISGHTALYWYRQSLGQGLEFLIYFQGNSAPDKSGLPSDRFSAERTGGSVSTLTIQRTQQEDSAVYLCASSLAGGSEAFFGQGTRLTVV.

This chain joins TRBV11-2 and TRBJ2-7; perhaps TRBD2 as D (5 bases). Trimming pared 3 bases from V and 5 bases from J, leaving 17 bases between. Germline V gene sequence: CDR1 SGHAT, CDR2 FQNNGV. The CDR3 extends over 15 amino acids. The CDR3 region is CASSFSTPRVHEQYF. The DNA for the CDR3 is TGTGCCAGCAGCTTCTCCACTCCGAGGGTCCACGAGCAGTACTTC.